Reported below is one TCR beta chain. This clonotype was observed a handful of times. This clone's antigen is unknown. Base qualities are not provided; no much larger clone lies one nucleotide away. Trimming leaves V shorter by 3 bases and J shorter by 7 bases, with the junction holding 7 bases beyond the gene matches. Including the terminal cysteine and phenylalanine, the CDR3 comprises 14 residues. The only DNA kept is the CDR3, 42 bases in frame from the first base. According to the germline V gene, CDR1 reads MNHEY and CDR2 reads SVGAGI. The receptor library was made with multiplex PCR. Sequencer: Illumina HiSeq 4000. To build TCR beta libraries, CDR3 regions were amplified by Arm-PCR using iRepertoire HTBI primers. Before sequencing, the PCR products went through gel purification. As for the original processing: A total of around 66 TRBV and 14 TRBJ segments were identified across samples and were used for gene usage analysis of CDR3 amino acid clonotypes. COPE and FqMerger were used to merge the filtered high-quality paired reads into contigs. BLAST was used to align contigs to IMGT TRBV, TRBD and TRBJ reference genes, and CDR3 was defined according to IMGT. Highly expanded clones were defined as clonotypes with a frequency above 0.1%. Shannon entropy was used to measure repertoire diversity, and the Gini coefficient was used to measure V-J evenness. Public clonotypes were defined as clonotypes shared by more than one individual. The public reads were run again by TCRdb, first through fastp at Q25 and then through MiXCR, and only productive beta chains were kept. Every CDR3 protein is listed once, alongside the most common genes and DNA of its rows. The V and J calls shown here were made by TCRdb, not taken from the authors' results. In this sample the table shows over 500,000 distinct CDR3 sequences, around 15% of which occur a single time. Together, the top ten hold approximately 20% of the sample.

What the time point label conveys for this sample: newly diagnosed GD, antithyroid drugs for less than 3 months. For both TCR sequencing and RNA sequencing, RNA was extracted from PBMCs in TRIzol. The diagnosis of Graves' disease followed American Thyroid Association guidelines. Patients were recruited from an endocrinology department in Xi'an, China. Each patient gave about 10 milliliters of peripheral blood, collected in an EDTA anticoagulant tube. Ficoll Paque Plus density gradient separation was used to isolate PBMCs, and no additional T cell sorting was done. An Agilent 2100 Bioanalyzer and agarose gel were used to assess RNA quality, and a NanoDrop 2000 was used to measure RNA concentration. The data originate from a study of regulatory T cells in long-lasting Graves disease (dated by TCRdb to about 2021). For the study in its entirety: In the newly diagnosed Graves' disease group, patients had been taking antithyroid drugs for less than 3 months. Persistent Graves' disease patients were compared with newly diagnosed Graves' disease patients by peripheral blood TCR sequencing and RNA sequencing. The study was registered as a clinical trial and conducted in China. A total of roughly 35 samples underwent TCR sequencing: around 13 from persistent and about 20 from newly diagnosed Graves' disease patients. The investigation overall reported the following: Only peripheral blood was studied, because thyroid tissue, the primary lesion, was inaccessible. The authors acknowledged the small sample size as a limitation that may reduce accuracy. Sequencing and analysis were restricted to the TCR beta chain. More public clonotypes were shared among persistent patients (under 3,000) than among newly diagnosed patients (over 900). Compared with newly diagnosed patients, persistent Graves' disease patients had lower TCR Shannon entropy and fewer highly expanded clones, which suggests clonal expansion. TRBV28, TRBJ1-2 and TRBJ2-5 were preferentially used in persistent disease, while TRBV20-1 and TRBJ2-1 were favored in newly diagnosed disease.

The same sample was also studied in work on T cells in Graves' hyperthyroidism and ophthalmopathy. The other study reports the following: Stable Graves' hyperthyroidism was defined as the absence of progression to ophthalmopathy over 18 months of follow-up. Hyperthyroidism patients were aged 18 to 65 years and newly diagnosed, with disease duration of less than 2 months. Any patient with an uncontrolled infection, another autoimmune disease, pregnancy or lactation was excluded. Diagnoses were based on clinical symptoms, serum thyroxine and TRAb, thyroid ultrasound and orbital computed tomography. For the first round of RT-PCR on the TCR CDR3, the HTBI primer set was used together with the Qiagen OneStep RT-PCR kit. Most expanded thyroid clonotypes (frequency above 0.001) were also detected in blood, a finding suggesting that blood repertoires may reflect thyroid immune responses. In cross-validation, a model built on a 13 V-J signature told ophthalmopathy apart from stable hyperthyroidism with roughly 87% sensitivity and approximately 81% specificity, and in testing the same model reached 80%/75%. In validation, the model predicted progression to ophthalmopathy with just under 71% sensitivity and less than 80% specificity, a median of around six months before onset. A discovery cohort of roughly 96 patients, 43 with Graves' ophthalmopathy and 55 to 60 with stable Graves' hyperthyroidism, was used to find distinguishing TCR V-J signatures. Prospective prediction of ophthalmopathy was tested in an independent validation cohort consisting of some 19 hyperthyroidism patients and some 16 patients who later progressed to ophthalmopathy. The 100 discovery patients were randomly split 7:3 into training and test sets. In roughly six Graves' hyperthyroidism patients, the study also compared T-cell repertoires from thyroid tissue with T-cell repertoires from blood. After sampling, hyperthyroidism patients received methimazole starting at 30 mg daily, and ophthalmopathy patients received high-dose intravenous methylprednisolone. Libraries were constructed in a second round of multiplex PCR, after which size selection and purification were carried out. Sequencing of the libraries was done on an Illumina HiSeq2000 using paired-end 100 bp reads. SOAPnuke was used to process the raw data, removing reads that contained adapters or uncalled bases, had a mean Phred below 15, or lacked an exact match to the constant primer or identifier. COPE v1.2.5 was used to merge the high-quality paired reads, and each unique nucleotide sequence was defined as a clonotype. Clonotypes were aligned to IMGT TRBV, TRBD and TRBJ reference segments using MiTCR v1.1. Analysis was restricted to V-J combinations with a frequency above 0.0001, which covered approximately 99% of repertoires. The TCS score was defined as the ratio of F50 (clonal expansion) to E x V (chaos), calculated using BLOSUM62-based TCRdist between CDR3 peptides within each V-J. Welch's t-statistics and random forest reduced roughly 540 V-J features to about 13, which were used in a naive Bayes classifier (R e1071). Sample size was not statistically predetermined, and investigators were not blinded to group allocation. According to the paper, TCR Vbeta CDR3 sequencing was carried out on 135 peripheral blood samples, which came from fewer than 50 ophthalmopathy, roughly 75 hyperthyroidism and some 17 progressor patients.

The sequences come from peripheral blood mononuclear cells (PBMCs), collected at new diagnosis, from a patient treated with antithyroid drugs. Recombination connected TRBV6-5 to TRBJ1-2, and TRBD1 aligns with 8 junction nucleotides. The TCR originated in a woman aged 30 to 39 with Graves disease. Donor details come from another sample of the same person, matched by shared clones. The DNA reads as follows: TGTGCCAGCAGTTATAGCGGTGGACAGGGTGGCTACACCTTC. Its amino acids are CASSYSGGQGGYTF.